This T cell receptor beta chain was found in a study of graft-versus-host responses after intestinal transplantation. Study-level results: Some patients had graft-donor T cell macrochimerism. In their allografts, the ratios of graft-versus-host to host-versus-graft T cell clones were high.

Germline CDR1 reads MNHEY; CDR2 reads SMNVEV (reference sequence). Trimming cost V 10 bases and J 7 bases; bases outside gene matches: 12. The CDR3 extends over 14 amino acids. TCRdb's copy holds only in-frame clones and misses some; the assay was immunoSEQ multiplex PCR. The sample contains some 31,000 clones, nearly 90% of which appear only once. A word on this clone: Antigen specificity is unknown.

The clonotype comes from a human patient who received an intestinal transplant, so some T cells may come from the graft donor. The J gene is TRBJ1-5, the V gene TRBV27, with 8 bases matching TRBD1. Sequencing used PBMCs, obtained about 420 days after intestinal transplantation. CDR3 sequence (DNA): TGTGCCACCAGCGTCCGGACAGGGAGGCAGCCCCAGCATTTT. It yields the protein CATSVRTGRQPQHF.